These 6 T cell receptor beta chains were sequenced from one sample in a study of CD8+ T cells in alopecia areata. The sample's treatment: oral pan-JAK inhibitor, 5-10 mg twice daily. TCR sequencing used cDNA made by reverse transcription of extracted RNA. Produced via immunoSEQ multiplex PCR; TCRdb's table is partial and in-frame only. Of under 350,000 clones listed, 55% to 75% are singletons. Specimen: CD4+ T cells sorted from blood, collected at week 24, from a patient treated with tofacitinib. The receptor set was obtained from a human donor with alopecia areata.

The rearrangement joins TRBV29-1 to TRBJ1-4; D gene uncertain. The V and J ends lost 2 bases and 0 bases respectively, with 4 bases between them. Germline loops: CDR1 SQVTM, CDR2 ANQGSEA. This CDR3 contains 13 residues. In DNA, the CDR3 is TGCAGCGTTGAAAGCCCAACTAATGAAAAACTGTTTTTT. Protein sequence: CSVESPTNEKLFF.

The CDR3 coding sequence is TGTGCCAGCAGTCCTAGGACAGAAGAGACCCAGTACTTC. Translated: CASSPRTEETQYF. The chain couples TRBV27 to TRBJ2-5; TRBD1 is a possible D gene (6 bases). The CDR3 consists of 13 residues. The germline CDR1 and CDR2 sequences are MNHEY and SMNVEV (reference sequence). The V end was cut by 5 bases, the J end by 3 bases, with 10 bases between.

The chain uses TRBV20-1 and TRBJ2-1; possible D gene TRBD1, 6 bases. Germline V gene sequence: CDR1 DFQATT, CDR2 SNEGSKA (reference sequence). The CDR3 has 11 residues. The CDR3: CCSSQGNEQFF. The CDR3 DNA reads as TGCTGTAGTTCCCAGGGGAATGAGCAGTTCTTC.

This chain uses TRBV20-1 with TRBJ2-1; D not resolved. Germline V gene data show CDR1 as DFQATT and CDR2 as SNEGSKA (reference sequence). Deletions cut 3 bases from V and 10 bases from J, with 10 bases between. This CDR3 is 11 amino acids long. DNA of the CDR3: TGCAGTGCTAGTTCTTGGGGAGAGCAGTTCTTC. Its protein product is CSASSWGEQFF.

This clone was counted a few times. The rearrangement uses TRBV29-1 and TRBJ1-1; D not resolved. This CDR3 has 15 amino acids. The V end was cut by 5 bases, the J end by 4 bases, with 20 bases between. CDR1 SQVTM and CDR2 ANQGSEA come from the germline V gene. In nucleotides, the CDR3 is TGCAGCGTTATATCCCCCCTGCCGGGAAGCACTGAAGCTTTCTTT. Residues: CSVISPLPGSTEAFF.

The chain combines TRBV9 with TRBJ1-4, with 9 bases identical to TRBD1. V lost 0 bases to trimming and J lost 7 bases; unmatched junction nucleotides: 1. CDR3 length: 14 residues. Germline assignment: CDR1 SGDLS and CDR2 YYNGEE. CDR3 sequence reads: CASSVGQGGEKLFF. CDR3 nucleotides: TGTGCCAGCAGCGTAGGACAGGGGGGTGAAAAACTGTTTTTT. Supplemented by reference TRBV9 and TRBJ1-4, the full variable domain reads DSGVTQTPKHLITATGQRVTLRCSPRSGDLSVYWYQQSLDQGLQFLIQYYNGEERAKGNILERFSAQQFPDLHSELNLSSLELGDSALYFCASSVGQGGEKLFFGSGTQLSVL.